This section outlines one TCR beta chain sequence together with its context. Antigen unknown. The table came from immunoSEQ multiplex PCR; TCRdb's copy has only in-frame clones and leaves some out. Among some 61,000 clones listed, roughly 88% were seen once. The sample belongs to a study of OX40 agonist ivuxolimab in advanced cancers. Study context: Treatment of patients was with ivuxolimab, an agonistic anti-OX40 (CD134) antibody. Administration of intravenous ivuxolimab to patients occurred every 2 weeks at 0.01 to 10 mg/kg. Dose-escalation patients' cancers were hepatocellular carcinoma, melanoma, renal cell or head and neck cancer. General study points: Mean expanded clone counts were higher in CD8+ than CD4+ T cells.

The V gene's germline CDR1 is SGHKS and CDR2 YYEKEE (reference sequence). The CDR3 is 13 residues long. V was trimmed by 1 base and J by 3 bases, leaving 7 bases between them. The sequence was obtained from an adult with an advanced solid tumor such as melanoma, head and neck, liver or kidney cancer. The sequences come from CD4+ or CD8+ T cells sorted from blood, collected in a trial of the OX40 agonist ivuxolimab. The rearrangement joins TRBV5-5 to TRBJ1-1; D perhaps matches TRBD1 (5 bases). Written as DNA, the CDR3 is TGTGCCAGCAGCTTGAGGGGTGACACTGAAGCTTTCTTT. Residues: CASSLRGDTEAFF.